This paragraph covers one T cell receptor beta chain sequence. The sample is drawn from a study of blood T cell repertoires in COVID-19. On the study more broadly: The origin of the acute and convalescent COVID-19 samples was the United States, Italy and Spain. PBMCs, B-cell-depleted T cells, or T cells provided the cDNA or gDNA that made up the material.

Method: immunoSEQ multiplex PCR; TCRdb's copy keeps in-frame clones and lacks some. The sample includes approximately 240,000 clones, roughly nine tenths of them seen just once. Participants were aged roughly 18 to 89 years, lived in roughly 23 US areas, and enrolled virtually. The study assigned cohorts using participant-reported clinical history. CDR1 and CDR2 (germline): SNHLY, FYNNEI. This CDR3 is built from 15 residues. Trimming pared 3 bases from V and 3 bases from J, leaving 15 bases between. The material sequenced was PBMCs or T cells enriched from blood (not recorded which). The chain is built from TRBV2 and TRBJ2-7, with D possibly TRBD2 on 5 matching bases. The sequence was obtained from a woman aged 25 to 39 with acute COVID-19. The chain's CDR3 is CASSDYSALSYEQYF. The CDR3 DNA reads TGTGCCAGCAGTGACTATAGCGCTTTGAGCTACGAGCAGTACTTC.